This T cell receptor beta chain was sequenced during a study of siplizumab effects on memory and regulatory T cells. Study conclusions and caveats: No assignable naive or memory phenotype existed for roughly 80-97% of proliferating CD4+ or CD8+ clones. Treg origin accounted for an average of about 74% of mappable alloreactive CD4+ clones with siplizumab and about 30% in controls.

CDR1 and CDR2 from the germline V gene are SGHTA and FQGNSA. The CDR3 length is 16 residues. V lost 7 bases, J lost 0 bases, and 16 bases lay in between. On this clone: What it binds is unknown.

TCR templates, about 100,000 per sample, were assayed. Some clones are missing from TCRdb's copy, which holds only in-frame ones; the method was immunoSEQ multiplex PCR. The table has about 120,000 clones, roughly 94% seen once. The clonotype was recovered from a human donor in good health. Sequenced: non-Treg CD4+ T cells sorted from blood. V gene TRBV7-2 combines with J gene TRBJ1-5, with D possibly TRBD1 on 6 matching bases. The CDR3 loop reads CASTLQGPYSNQPQHF. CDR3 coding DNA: TGTGCCAGCACCCTACAGGGACCCTATAGCAATCAGCCCCAGCATTTT. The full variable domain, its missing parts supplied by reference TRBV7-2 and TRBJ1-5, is GAGVSQSPSNKVTEKGKDVELRCDPISGHTALYWYRQSLGQGLEFLIYFQGNSAPDKSGLPSDRFSAERTGGSVSTLTIQRTQQEDSAVYLCASTLQGPYSNQPQHFGDGTRLSIL.